A selection of T cell receptor beta chains follows, all from one sample in a study of blood T cell repertoires in COVID-19. TCRdb keeps only in-frame clones here, not all; method: immunoSEQ multiplex PCR. The sample lists roughly 250,000 clones; more than 70% were seen once. The sequenced sample was peripheral blood. The origin of the receptors is a woman in her forties or fifties with acute or convalescent COVID-19. Each CDR3 is given with its conserved first and last residue. The D gene is left open where the match is weak. Some rows have no size entry. The others give once, few or many, or a class for an expanded clone.

cdr3_nt cdr3_aa d_call j_call clone_size cdr3_length v_call
TGTGCCAGCAGTACGGGGAACACTGAAGCTTTCTTT CASSTGNTEAFF . TRBJ1-1 . 12 TRBV27
TGCGCCAGCAGTCGGCGGAATGAGCAGTTCTTC CASSRRNEQFF . TRBJ2-1 . 11 TRBV23-1
TGTGCCAGCAGTGAAGCAGGCGACATATTTTATGGCTACACCTTC CASSEAGDIFYGYTF . TRBJ1-2 . 15 TRBV6-1
TGTGCCAGCAGCAAAGTTGTGGGTGGAGGGCAAGAGACCCAGTACTTC CASSKVVGGGQETQYF . TRBJ2-5 once 16 TRBV21-1
TGTGCCTGGAGTAAGGGCACTAGCGGATCCTACGAGCAGTACTTC CAWSKGTSGSYEQYF TRBD2 TRBJ2-7 . 15 TRBV30
TGTGCCAGCTCACCCCCCACATCCGCAGGGCCCAATCAGCCCCAGCATTTT CASSPPTSAGPNQPQHF . TRBJ1-5 . 17 TRBV18
TGTGCCAGCAGTAAAGCAGGGGGCAGACACGAGCAGTACTTC CASSKAGGRHEQYF TRBD1 TRBJ2-7 . 14 TRBV6-2/TRBV6-3
TGTGCCAGCAGTTTATCGTCAGGGACAGGGGGTTTGGAGGGCAATCAGCCCCAGCATTTT CASSLSSGTGGLEGNQPQHF TRBD1 TRBJ1-5 . 20 TRBV28
TGTGCCAGCAGTTACACCTTAGGGGGCAAAGAAGGCTACACCTTC CASSYTLGGKEGYTF TRBD1 TRBJ1-2 . 15 TRBV6-5
TGTGCCAGCAGTGACTTGGGACAGGGTAGGTCTGGGGCCAACGTCCTGACTTTC CASSDLGQGRSGANVLTF TRBD1 TRBJ2-6 once 18 TRBV2
TGTGCCAGCAGGGGTAGCACCGCGCGTGCCTACGAGCAGTACTTC CASRGSTARAYEQYF . TRBJ2-7 . 15 TRBV6-5
TGTGCCAGCAGTTTATTCGTGGACAGAGAAGCTTTCTTT CASSLFVDREAFF . TRBJ1-1 few 13 TRBV28
TGTGCCTGGAGTGACGAGGACAGGGGGCCCGAAGACTATGGCTACACCTTC CAWSDEDRGPEDYGYTF TRBD1 TRBJ1-2 . 17 TRBV30
TGTGCCAGCAGCCCACAGGGTACGCTCTATGGCTACACCTTC CASSPQGTLYGYTF . TRBJ1-2 once 14 TRBV7-2
TGCAGTGCTCGTGTAGCGGGAGGGGACTACGAGCAGTACTTC CSARVAGGDYEQYF TRBD2 TRBJ2-7 . 14 TRBV20-1
TGTGCCAGCTCACCTTCGACTAGCTTGGCCGGGGAGCTGTTTTTT CASSPSTSLAGELFF TRBD2 TRBJ2-2 . 15 TRBV18
TGCGCCAGCAGCCCCGGACACTCGGGAACTAATGAAAAACTGTTTTTT CASSPGHSGTNEKLFF . TRBJ1-4 . 16 TRBV4-1
TGTGCCAGCAGCTTGGGGCGGGGGGGCACAGATACGCAGTATTTT CASSLGRGGTDTQYF TRBD2 TRBJ2-3 few 15 TRBV5-4